One sample yielded the 17 T cell receptor beta chains listed below, sequenced in a study of cytomegalovirus exposure and HLA in healthy donors. The PCR ran on 60 Vbeta and 13 Jbeta primers. Using immunoSEQ multiplex PCR, the repertoire was profiled, and TCRdb retains in-frame clones only, with some absent. The table records 90,000 to 140,000 clones, 75% to 85% of them present only once. Specimen: PBMCs. These receptors all come from a man between 18 and 29 years old in good health and CMV-seronegative.

The chain links TRBV18 to TRBJ1-2, with 11 bases lining up with TRBD1. The length of the CDR3 is 16 residues. V shed 2 bases and J 2 bases; nucleotides not matched to a gene: 4. CDR1 and CDR2 from the germline V gene are KGHSH and LQKENI. Written as DNA, the CDR3 is TGTGCCAGCTCACCAGGACAGGGGGCGCGAAACTATGGCTACACCTTC. As protein: CASSPGQGARNYGYTF.

This chain links TRBV4-3 with TRBJ2-2; TRBD2 aligns across 9 bases. Germline V gene sequence: CDR1 LGHNA, CDR2 YSLEER. CDR3 length: 16 amino acids. J was trimmed by 4 bases and V by 0 bases; bases with no gene match: 3. CDR3 nucleotides: TGCGCCAGCAGCCAAGATTGGCGGGGGGGCACCGGGGAGCTGTTTTTT. It codes for CASSQDWRGGTGELFF.

The chain employs TRBV5-1 and TRBJ1-1; the D is unclear. This CDR3 spans 13 amino acids. Trimming stripped 4 bases from V and 5 bases from J, with 12 bases between. Germline V gene sequence: CDR1 SGHRS, CDR2 YFSETQ. The chain's CDR3 is CASSLRSRTEAFF. The CDR3, as DNA: TGCGCCAGCAGCCTGCGGTCGAGGACTGAAGCTTTCTTT.

This clone was counted between two and nine times. This chain joins TRBV10-3 and TRBJ1-1, with D possibly being TRBD1 (5 bases). Germline CDR1 ENHRY, CDR2 SYGVKD. Trimming left V 3 bases short and J 1 base short, with 9 bases between. CDR3 size: 14 residues. DNA of the CDR3: TGTGCCATCAGTGAATGGACAACGAACACTGAAGCTTTCTTT. This encodes CAISEWTTNTEAFF.

The chain links TRBV7-9 to TRBJ2-3; D possibly corresponds to TRBD2 (6 bases). Germline V gene data show CDR1 as SEHNR and CDR2 as FQNEAQ (reference sequence). Trimming cost V 5 bases and J 7 bases, with 13 bases left between them. The CDR3 has 13 residues. CDR3 DNA: TGTGCCAGCAGCGCCCCGACTAGTAATACGCAGTATTTT. Its protein product is CASSAPTSNTQYF.

The chain couples TRBV6-5 to TRBJ2-1; 11 positions agree with TRBD2. Germline values: CDR1 MNHEY, CDR2 SVGAGI. The CDR3 sequence is 15 residues long. V was clipped by 5 bases and J by 9 bases; unmatched bases: 9. Here the CDR3 DNA reads TGTGCCAGCAGTCTAGGGACTAGCGGCCAGGGTGAGCAGTTCTTC. Translated, it gives CASSLGTSGQGEQFF.

The CDR3 is CASSELSGSTDTQYF. The CDR3 DNA follows: TGTGCCAGCAGTGAACTTAGCGGGAGTACAGATACGCAGTATTTT. The genes are TRBV2 and TRBJ2-3; 9 bases fit TRBD2. The CDR3 runs to 15 residues. The germline V gene encodes CDR1 SNHLY and CDR2 FYNNEI. With 2 bases clipped from V and 3 bases from J, the junction kept 3 bases outside the gene matches.

The table lists this clone with a few counts. The chain carries TRBV6-1 and TRBJ1-4; D unresolved. Germline V gene data show CDR1 as MNHNS and CDR2 as SASEGT. The CDR3 covers 14 residues. V was pared by 3 bases and J by 3 bases, with 8 bases between. CDR3 in amino acids: CASSDVGPNEKLFF. The CDR3 nucleotides are TGTGCCAGCAGTGATGTTGGGCCTAATGAAAAACTGTTTTTT.

In DNA form, the CDR3 reads TGTGCCAGTAGTGCGGACAGCCGAAACACCATATATTTT. The encoded protein is CASSADSRNTIYF. The V gene is TRBV19, the J gene TRBJ1-3, with a tentative D call TRBD1 (6 bases). There are 13 residues in the CDR3. CDR1 and CDR2 (germline): LNHDA, SQIVND (reference sequence). V lost 5 bases and J lost 5, with 10 bases in between.

The chain has TRBV5-6 and TRBJ2-3, with 8 bases that match TRBD1. CDR1 SGHDT and CDR2 YYEEEE come from the germline V gene. The V and J ends lost 3 bases and 2 bases, in that order; junction bases with no gene match: 5. This CDR3 has 15 residues. The CDR3 here is CASSSDRGLTDTQYF. For the CDR3, the DNA is TGTGCCAGCAGCTCTGACAGGGGCCTCACAGATACGCAGTATTTT.

The V and J genes are TRBV27 and TRBJ2-5; D is unclear. Germline V gene lookup returns CDR1 MNHEY and CDR2 SMNVEV (reference sequence). Trimming took off 6 bases at V and 2 bases at J, with 4 bases between the two ends. The CDR3 runs 11 residues. The CDR3 is CASRRQETQYF. Here the CDR3 DNA reads TGTGCCAGCAGGCGACAAGAGACCCAGTACTTC.

The rearrangement joins TRBV4-3 to TRBJ2-1; D remains ambiguous. The V and J ends lost 1 base and 7 bases respectively, with 8 bases between them. The CDR3 extends over 13 amino acids. Germline CDR1 reads LGHNA; CDR2 reads YSLEER. The chain's CDR3 is CASSQGAFNEQFF. The DNA of the CDR3 is TGCGCCAGCAGCCAAGGAGCGTTTAATGAGCAGTTCTTC.

This clone was recorded a few times. J is TRBJ1-3 and V is TRBV4-1; TRBD1 is a possible D gene (5 bases). Trimming shortened V by 5 bases and J by 0 bases, and 8 bases separated the two germline ends. This CDR3 contains 14 residues. Germline V lookup: CDR1 MGHRA, CDR2 YSYEKL. This CDR3 is CASSLTDSGNTIYF. The CDR3 bases are TGCGCCAGCAGCTTGACAGACTCTGGAAACACCATATATTTT.

The CDR3: CASSGRAGGTQYF. DNA of the CDR3: TGTGCCAGCTCCGGGAGGGCCGGTGGGACCCAGTACTTC. The chain employs TRBV9 and TRBJ2-5; 8 bases align to TRBD2. Germline lookup yields CDR1 SGDLS and CDR2 YYNGEE. The CDR3 covers 13 residues. V shed 7 bases and J 7 bases; nucleotides not matched to a gene: 9.

The chain couples TRBV15 to TRBJ2-7, with D perhaps matching TRBD2 (6 bases). This CDR3 spans 16 amino acids. CDR1 is LNHNV, CDR2 YYDKDF, per germline (reference sequence). The V gene lost 0 bases and the J gene lost 2 bases, with 14 bases spanning the gap. The chain's CDR3 is CATSREGGLGTYEQYF. CDR3 nucleotide sequence: TGTGCCACCAGCAGAGAGGGGGGTTTGGGCACCTACGAGCAGTACTTC. The full variable domain, rest sourced from reference TRBV15 and TRBJ2-7, is DAMVIQNPRYQVTQFGKPVTLSCSQTLNHNVMYWYQQKSSQAPKLLFHYYDKDFNNEADTPDNFQSRRPNTSFCFLDIRSPGLGDTAMYLCATSREGGLGTYEQYFGPGTRLTVT.

V usage is TRBV14 and J usage is TRBJ2-1; tentative D call: TRBD2 (5 bases). Germline lookup yields CDR1 SGHDN and CDR2 FVKESK. V lost 4 bases, J lost 4 bases, and 14 bases lay in between. The CDR3 covers 15 residues. The chain's CDR3 is CASSPLTEVYNEQFF. CDR3 DNA: TGTGCCAGCAGCCCCTTAACGGAGGTATACAATGAGCAGTTCTTC. Using reference TRBV14 and TRBJ2-1 for the parts outside the CDR3, the full variable domain is EAGVTQFPSHSVIEKGQTVTLRCDPISGHDNLYWYRRVMGKEIKFLLHFVKESKQDESGMPNNRFLAERTGGTYSTLKVQPAELEDSGVYFCASSPLTEVYNEQFFGPGTRLTVL.

The V gene is TRBV10-1, the J gene TRBJ2-7; D is unclear. The CDR3 length is 13 residues. Germline CDR1 and CDR2: WNHNN and SYGVQD (reference sequence). The ends were cut back, 5 bases at V and 1 base at J, with 9 bases in the middle. In DNA, the CDR3 is TGCGCCAGCAGTTCTGCGGTGTCCTACGAGCAGTACTTC. Its translation: CASSSAVSYEQYF.